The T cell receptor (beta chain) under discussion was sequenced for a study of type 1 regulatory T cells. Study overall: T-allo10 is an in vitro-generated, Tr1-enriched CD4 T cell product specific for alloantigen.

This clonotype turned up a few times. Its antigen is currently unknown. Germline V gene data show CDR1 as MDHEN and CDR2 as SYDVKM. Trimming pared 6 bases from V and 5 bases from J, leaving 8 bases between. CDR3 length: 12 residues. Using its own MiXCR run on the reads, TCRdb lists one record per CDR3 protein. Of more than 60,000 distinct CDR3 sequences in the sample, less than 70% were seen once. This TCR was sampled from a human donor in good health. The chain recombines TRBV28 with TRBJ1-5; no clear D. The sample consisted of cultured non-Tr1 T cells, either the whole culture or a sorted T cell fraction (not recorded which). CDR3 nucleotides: TGTGCCAGCAGGGTTTTCGATCAGCCCCAGCATTTT. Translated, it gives CASRVFDQPQHF.